The present T cell receptor beta chain was sequenced within a study of T cell responses to AZD1222 COVID-19 vaccine. Assay: immunoSEQ multiplex PCR; the TCRdb copy retains only in-frame clones and omits some. The sample has under 150,000 clones; about 87% are singletons. In regard to this clone: The antigen remains unidentified.

Study-level results: Distributed over spike, vaccine-associated CD4 TCRs predominated at 160-218 and 743-854. The donors showed a predominance of white British ancestry and of females, with possible underestimation of clonal diversity. Seropositive at baseline were only a handful of AZD1222 recipients.

The germline CDR1 and CDR2 sequences are SGHTA and FQGTGA. The CDR3 length is 13 residues. Trimming shortened V by 2 bases and J by 6 bases, and 10 bases separated the two germline ends. The TCR sequence derives from an adult in good health. The sample in question was peripheral blood, obtained on day 0 of AZD1222 vaccination. V and J are TRBV7-3 and TRBJ1-2, with a possible D match to TRBD1 (6 bases). This CDR3 reads CASSLAGADGYTF. In nucleotides, the CDR3 is TGTGCCAGCAGCTTAGCAGGGGCTGATGGCTACACCTTC.